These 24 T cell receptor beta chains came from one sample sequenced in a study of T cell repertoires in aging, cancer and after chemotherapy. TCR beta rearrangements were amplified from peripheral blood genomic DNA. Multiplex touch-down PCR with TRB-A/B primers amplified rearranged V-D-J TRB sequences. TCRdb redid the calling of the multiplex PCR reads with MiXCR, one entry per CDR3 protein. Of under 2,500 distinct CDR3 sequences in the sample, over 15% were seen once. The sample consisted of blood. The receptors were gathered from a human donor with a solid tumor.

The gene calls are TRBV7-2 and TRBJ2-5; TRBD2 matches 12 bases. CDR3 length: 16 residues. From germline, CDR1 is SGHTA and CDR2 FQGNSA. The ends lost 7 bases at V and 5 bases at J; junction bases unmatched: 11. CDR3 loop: CASIALRTSGVETQYF. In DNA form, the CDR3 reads TGTGCCAGCATCGCACTCCGGACTAGCGGGGTCGAGACCCAGTACTTC.

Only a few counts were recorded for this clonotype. CDR3 sequence: CASSFGSEQFF. CDR3 nucleotide sequence: TGCGCCAGCAGCTTCGGCTCGGAGCAGTTCTTC. The chain recombines TRBV5-1 with TRBJ2-1; D unresolved. Trimming removed 2 bases at V and 10 bases at J, with 7 bases between. Germline assignment: CDR1 SGHRS and CDR2 YFSETQ. The CDR3 covers 11 residues.

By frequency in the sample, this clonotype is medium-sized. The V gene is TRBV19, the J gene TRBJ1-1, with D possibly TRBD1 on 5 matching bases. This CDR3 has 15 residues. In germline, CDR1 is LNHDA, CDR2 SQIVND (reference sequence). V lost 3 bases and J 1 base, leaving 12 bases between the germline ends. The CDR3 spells CASSIRWGTNTEAFF. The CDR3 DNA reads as TGTGCCAGTAGTATTAGATGGGGCACGAACACTGAAGCTTTCTTT.

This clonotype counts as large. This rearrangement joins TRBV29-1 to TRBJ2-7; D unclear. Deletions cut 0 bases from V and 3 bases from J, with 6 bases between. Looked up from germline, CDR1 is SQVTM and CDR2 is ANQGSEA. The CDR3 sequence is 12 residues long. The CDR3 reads CSVEDRLYEQYF. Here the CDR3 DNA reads TGCAGCGTTGAAGACCGCCTCTACGAGCAGTACTTC.

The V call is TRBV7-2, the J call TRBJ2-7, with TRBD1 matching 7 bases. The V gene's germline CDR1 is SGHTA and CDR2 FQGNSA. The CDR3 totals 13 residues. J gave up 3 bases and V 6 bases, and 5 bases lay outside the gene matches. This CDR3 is CASSWDRFYEQYF. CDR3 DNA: TGTGCCAGCAGTTGGGACAGATTCTACGAGCAGTACTTC.

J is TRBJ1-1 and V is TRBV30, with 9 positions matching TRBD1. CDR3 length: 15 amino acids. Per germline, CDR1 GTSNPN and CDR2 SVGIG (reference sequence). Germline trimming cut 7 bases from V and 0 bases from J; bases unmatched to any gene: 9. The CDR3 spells CASAQGTGLNTEAFF. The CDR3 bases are TGTGCCTCCGCCCAAGGGACAGGGTTGAACACTGAAGCTTTCTTT.

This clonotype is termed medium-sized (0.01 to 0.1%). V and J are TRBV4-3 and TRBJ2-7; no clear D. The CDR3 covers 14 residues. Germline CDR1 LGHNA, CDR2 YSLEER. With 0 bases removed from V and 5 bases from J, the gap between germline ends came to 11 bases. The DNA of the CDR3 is TGCGCCAGCAGCCAAGATAGTCGGGTCCACGAGCAGTACTTC. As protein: CASSQDSRVHEQYF.

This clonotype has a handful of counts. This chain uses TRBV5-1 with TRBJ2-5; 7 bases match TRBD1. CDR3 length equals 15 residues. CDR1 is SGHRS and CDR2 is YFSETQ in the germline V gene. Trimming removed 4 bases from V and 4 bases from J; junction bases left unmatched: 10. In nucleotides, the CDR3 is TGCGCCAGCAGCCCAACAGGGACAGTGGGAGAGACCCAGTACTTC. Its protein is CASSPTGTVGETQYF.

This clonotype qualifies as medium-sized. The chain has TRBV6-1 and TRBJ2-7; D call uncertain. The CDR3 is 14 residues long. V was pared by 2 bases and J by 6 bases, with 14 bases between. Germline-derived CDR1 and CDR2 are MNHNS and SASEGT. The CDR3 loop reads CASSERSPPREQYF. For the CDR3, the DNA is TGTGCCAGCAGTGAACGGAGTCCCCCTCGCGAGCAGTACTTC.

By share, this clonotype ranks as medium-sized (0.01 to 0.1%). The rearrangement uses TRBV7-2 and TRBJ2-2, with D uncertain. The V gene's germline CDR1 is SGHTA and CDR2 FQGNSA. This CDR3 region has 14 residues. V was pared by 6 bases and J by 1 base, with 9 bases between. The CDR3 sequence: CASSRTVNTGELFF. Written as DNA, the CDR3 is TGTGCCAGCAGTCGAACAGTGAACACCGGGGAGCTGTTTTTT.

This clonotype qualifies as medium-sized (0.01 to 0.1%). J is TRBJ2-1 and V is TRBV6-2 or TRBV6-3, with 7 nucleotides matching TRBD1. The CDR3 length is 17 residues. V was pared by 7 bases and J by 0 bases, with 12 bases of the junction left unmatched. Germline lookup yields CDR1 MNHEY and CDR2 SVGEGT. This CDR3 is CASKPRGRRSSYNEQFF. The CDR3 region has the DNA TGTGCCAGCAAACCTAGGGGGCGGAGGAGCTCCTACAATGAGCAGTTCTTC.

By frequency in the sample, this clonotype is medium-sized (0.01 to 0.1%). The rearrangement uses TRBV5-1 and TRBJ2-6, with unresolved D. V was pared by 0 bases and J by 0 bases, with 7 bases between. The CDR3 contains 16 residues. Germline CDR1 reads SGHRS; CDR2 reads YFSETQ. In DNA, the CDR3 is TGCGCCAGCAGCTTGGACGGAAGCTCTGGGGCCAACGTCCTGACTTTC. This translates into CASSLDGSSGANVLTF.

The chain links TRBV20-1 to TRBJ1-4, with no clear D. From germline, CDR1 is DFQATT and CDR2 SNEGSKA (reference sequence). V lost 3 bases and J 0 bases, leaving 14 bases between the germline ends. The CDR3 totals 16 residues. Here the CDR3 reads CSASIGIGATNEKLFF. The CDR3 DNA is TGCAGTGCTAGTATAGGGATAGGCGCAACTAATGAAAAACTGTTTTTT.

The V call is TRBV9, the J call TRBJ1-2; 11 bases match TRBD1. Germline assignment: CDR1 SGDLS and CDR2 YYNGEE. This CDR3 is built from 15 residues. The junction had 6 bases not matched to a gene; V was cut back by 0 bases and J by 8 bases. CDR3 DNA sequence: TGTGCCAGCAGCGTAGCAGGACAGGGGGCAGGAGGCTACACCTTC. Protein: CASSVAGQGAGGYTF.

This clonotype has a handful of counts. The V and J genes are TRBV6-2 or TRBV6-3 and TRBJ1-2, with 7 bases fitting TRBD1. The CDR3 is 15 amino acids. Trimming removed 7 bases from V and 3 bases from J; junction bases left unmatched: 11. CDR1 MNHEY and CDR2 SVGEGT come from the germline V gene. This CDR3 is CASTGQREAYYGYTF. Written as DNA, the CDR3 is TGTGCCAGCACGGGACAGAGGGAGGCTTACTATGGCTACACCTTC.

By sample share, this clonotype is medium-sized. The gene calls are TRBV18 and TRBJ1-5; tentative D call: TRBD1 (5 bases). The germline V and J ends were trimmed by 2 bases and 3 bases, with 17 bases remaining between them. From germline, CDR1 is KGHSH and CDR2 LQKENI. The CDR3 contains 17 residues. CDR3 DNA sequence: TGTGCCAGCTCACCAGATAGCCGGGGACGGGTCAATCAGCCCCAGCATTTT. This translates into CASSPDSRGRVNQPQHF.

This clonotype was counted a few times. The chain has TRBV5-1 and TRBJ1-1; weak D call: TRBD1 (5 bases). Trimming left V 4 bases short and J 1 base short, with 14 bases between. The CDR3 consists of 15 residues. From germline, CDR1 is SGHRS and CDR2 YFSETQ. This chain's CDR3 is CASSKLGTENTEAFF. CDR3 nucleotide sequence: TGCGCCAGCAGCAAGCTCGGGACGGAGAACACTGAAGCTTTCTTT. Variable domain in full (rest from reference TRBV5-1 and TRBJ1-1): KAGVTQTPRYLIKTRGQQVTLSCSPISGHRSVSWYQQTPGQGLQFLFEYFSETQRNKGNFPGRFSGRQFSNSRSEMNVSTLELGDSALYLCASSKLGTENTEAFFGQGTRLTVV.

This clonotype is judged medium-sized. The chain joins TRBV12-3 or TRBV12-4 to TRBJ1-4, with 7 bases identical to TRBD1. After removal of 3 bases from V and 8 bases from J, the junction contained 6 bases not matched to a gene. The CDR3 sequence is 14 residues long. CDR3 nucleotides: TGTGCCAGCAGTTTCGGAGGGGGCCGGGAAAAACTGTTTTTT. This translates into CASSFGGGREKLFF.

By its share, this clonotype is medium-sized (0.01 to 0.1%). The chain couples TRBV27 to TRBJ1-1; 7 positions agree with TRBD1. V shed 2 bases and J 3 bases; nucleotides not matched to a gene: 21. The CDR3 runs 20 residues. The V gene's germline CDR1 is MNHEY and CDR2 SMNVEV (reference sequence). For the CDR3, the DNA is TGTGCCAGCAGTTTAGGGATCACAGGGGTCCGTGCCCGGGGATACACTGAAGCTTTCTTT. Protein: CASSLGITGVRARGYTEAFF.

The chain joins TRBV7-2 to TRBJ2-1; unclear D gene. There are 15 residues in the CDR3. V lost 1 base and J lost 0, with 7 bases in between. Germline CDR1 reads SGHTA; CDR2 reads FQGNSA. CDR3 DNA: TGTGCCAGCAGCTTAGGGCTGGACTCCTACAATGAGCAGTTCTTC. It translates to CASSLGLDSYNEQFF.

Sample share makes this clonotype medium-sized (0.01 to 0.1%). CDR3 bases: TGTGCCAGCAGTTACACAGGGACAGGGGCTTCCGGGGAGCTGTTTTTT. Its translation: CASSYTGTGASGELFF. V and J are TRBV6-6 and TRBJ2-2; 10 bases are shared with TRBD1. Germline CDR1 is MNHNY and CDR2 is SVGAGI (reference sequence). The length of the CDR3 is 16 residues. V gave up 2 bases and J gave up 6 bases; unmatched junction bases: 6.

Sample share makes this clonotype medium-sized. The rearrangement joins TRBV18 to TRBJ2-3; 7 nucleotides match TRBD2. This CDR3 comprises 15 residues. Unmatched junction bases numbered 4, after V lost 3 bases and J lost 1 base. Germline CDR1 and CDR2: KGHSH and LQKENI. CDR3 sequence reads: CASSPLADGTDTQYF. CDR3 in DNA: TGTGCCAGCTCACCCCTAGCGGACGGCACAGATACGCAGTATTTT.

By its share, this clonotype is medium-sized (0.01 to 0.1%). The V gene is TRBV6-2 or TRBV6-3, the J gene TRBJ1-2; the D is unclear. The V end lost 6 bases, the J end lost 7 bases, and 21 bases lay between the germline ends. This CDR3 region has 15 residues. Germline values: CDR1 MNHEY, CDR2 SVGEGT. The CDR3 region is CASSPLSGSGTGYTF. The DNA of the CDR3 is TGTGCCAGCAGCCCCCTCTCTGGGAGCGGAACTGGCTACACCTTC.

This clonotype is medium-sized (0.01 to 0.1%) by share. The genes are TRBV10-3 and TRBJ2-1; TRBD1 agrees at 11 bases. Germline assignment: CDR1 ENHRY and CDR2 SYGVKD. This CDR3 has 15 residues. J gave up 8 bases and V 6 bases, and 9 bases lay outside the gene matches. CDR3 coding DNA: TGTGCCATCAGGCTGGACAGGGGGCAGGCGGATGAGCAGTTCTTC. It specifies CAIRLDRGQADEQFF.